This T cell receptor beta chain was captured in a study of neurological immune-mediated disorders. CDR3 length equals 13 residues. The germline gives CDR1 DFQATT, CDR2 SNEGSKA (reference sequence). V lost 2 bases and J lost 6, with 13 bases in between. One entry per CDR3 protein, called by TCRdb with MiXCR from the 5' RACE reads. The data show about 66,000 distinct CDR3 sequences, 3.5% to 5.5% seen once. This clonotype came up many times. Unsorted libraries were generated from 2 million PBMCs. These cells had been stored in RNAlater at -80 C. This clonotype originated in a man younger than 45 with multiple sclerosis. This chain joins TRBV20-1 and TRBJ1-2, with a tentative D call TRBD1 (6 bases). The sample taken for sequencing was PBMCs. CDR3 bases: TGCAGTGCTAGATGGGGGGCGCTGGATGGCTACACCTTC. This sequence encodes CSARWGALDGYTF.